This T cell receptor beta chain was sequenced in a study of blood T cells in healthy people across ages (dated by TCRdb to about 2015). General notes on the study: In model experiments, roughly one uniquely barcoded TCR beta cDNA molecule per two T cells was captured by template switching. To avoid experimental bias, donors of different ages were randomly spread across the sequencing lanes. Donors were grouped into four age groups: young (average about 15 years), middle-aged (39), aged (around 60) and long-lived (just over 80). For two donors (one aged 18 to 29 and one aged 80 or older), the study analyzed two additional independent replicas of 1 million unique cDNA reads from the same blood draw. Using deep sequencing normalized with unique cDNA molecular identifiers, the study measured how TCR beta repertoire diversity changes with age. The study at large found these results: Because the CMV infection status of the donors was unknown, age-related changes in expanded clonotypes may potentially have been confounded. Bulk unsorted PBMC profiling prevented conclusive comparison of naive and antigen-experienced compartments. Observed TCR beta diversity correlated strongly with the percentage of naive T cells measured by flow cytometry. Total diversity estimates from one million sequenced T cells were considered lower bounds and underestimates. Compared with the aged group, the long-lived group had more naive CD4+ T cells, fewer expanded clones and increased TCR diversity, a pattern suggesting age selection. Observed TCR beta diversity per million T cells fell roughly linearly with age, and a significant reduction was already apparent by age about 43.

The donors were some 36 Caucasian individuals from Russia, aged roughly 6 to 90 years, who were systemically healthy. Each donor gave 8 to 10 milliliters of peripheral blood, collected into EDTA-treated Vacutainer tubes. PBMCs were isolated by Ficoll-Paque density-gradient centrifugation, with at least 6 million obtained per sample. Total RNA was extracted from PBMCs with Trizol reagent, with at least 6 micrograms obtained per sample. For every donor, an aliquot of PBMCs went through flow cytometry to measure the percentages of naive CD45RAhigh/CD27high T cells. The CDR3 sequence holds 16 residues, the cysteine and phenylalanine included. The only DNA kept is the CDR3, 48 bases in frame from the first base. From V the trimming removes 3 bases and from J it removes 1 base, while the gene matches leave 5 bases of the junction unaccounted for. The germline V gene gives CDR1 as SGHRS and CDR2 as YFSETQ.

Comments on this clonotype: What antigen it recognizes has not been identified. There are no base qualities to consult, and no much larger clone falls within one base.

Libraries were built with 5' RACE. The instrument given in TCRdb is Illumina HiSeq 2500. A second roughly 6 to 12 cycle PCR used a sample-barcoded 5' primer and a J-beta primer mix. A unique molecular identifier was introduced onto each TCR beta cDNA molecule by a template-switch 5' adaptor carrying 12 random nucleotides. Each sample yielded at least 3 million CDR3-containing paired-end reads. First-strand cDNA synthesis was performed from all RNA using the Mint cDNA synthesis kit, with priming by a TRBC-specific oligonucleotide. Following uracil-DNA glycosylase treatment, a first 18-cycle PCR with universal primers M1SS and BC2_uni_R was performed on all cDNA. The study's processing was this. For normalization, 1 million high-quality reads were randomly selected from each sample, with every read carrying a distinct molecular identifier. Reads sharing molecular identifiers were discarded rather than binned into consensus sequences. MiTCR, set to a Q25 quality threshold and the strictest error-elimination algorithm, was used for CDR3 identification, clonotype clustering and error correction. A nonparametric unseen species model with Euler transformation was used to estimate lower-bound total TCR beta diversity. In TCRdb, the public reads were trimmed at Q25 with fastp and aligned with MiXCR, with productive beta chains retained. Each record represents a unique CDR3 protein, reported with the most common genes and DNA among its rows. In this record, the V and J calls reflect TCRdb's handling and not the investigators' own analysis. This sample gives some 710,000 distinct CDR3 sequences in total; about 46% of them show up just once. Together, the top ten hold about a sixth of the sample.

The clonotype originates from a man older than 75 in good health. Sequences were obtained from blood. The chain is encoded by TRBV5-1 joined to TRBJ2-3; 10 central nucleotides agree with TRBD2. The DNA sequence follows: TGCGCCAGCAGCTGGGCCGGGACTAGCGGCACAGATACGCAGTATTTT. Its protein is CASSWAGTSGTDTQYF.